This T cell receptor (beta chain) appears in the sequencing data of a study of identical twins. The CDR3 totals 17 residues. Trimming removed 0 bases from V and 3 bases from J, with 19 bases in between. Germline assignment: CDR1 SGHRS and CDR2 YFSETQ. Unique molecular identifiers were present on the cDNA, which also gained a universal primer site by template switching. TCRdb reprocessed the 5' RACE reads with MiXCR, giving one entry per CDR3 protein. The table lists 400,000 to 650,000 distinct CDR3 sequences, roughly 21% of them singletons. The same specimen was also included in a second study, on T cells expressing NK-cell markers. Per that paper: The dominant NKG2C+ clonotypes represented roughly 1.0-7.5% of CD8+ T cells in five to seven donors. Whether expanded NKG2C+ T cell clones were HCMV specific stayed uncertain.

Material: CD4+ T cells sorted from blood. This TCR was recovered from a woman under 30 in good health. The rearrangement uses TRBV5-1 and TRBJ2-7, with a possible D match to TRBD1 (6 bases). CDR3 in DNA: TGCGCCAGCAGCTTGGACAACAGGGTGAGGGGAATCTACGAGCAGTACTTC. The encoded protein is CASSLDNRVRGIYEQYF. Full variable domain (missing parts from reference TRBV5-1 and TRBJ2-7): KAGVTQTPRYLIKTRGQQVTLSCSPISGHRSVSWYQQTPGQGLQFLFEYFSETQRNKGNFPGRFSGRQFSNSRSEMNVSTLELGDSALYLCASSLDNRVRGIYEQYFGPGTRLTVT.